A single sample gave rise to the 27 T cell receptor beta chains below, sequenced in a study of blood T cell repertoires in COVID-19. TCRdb's copy holds only in-frame clones and misses some; the assay was immunoSEQ multiplex PCR. The profile shows approximately 200,000 clones, around 80% of them singletons. Sequencing was performed on peripheral blood. Source of these receptors: a woman aged 45-65 years with acute or convalescent COVID-19.

The chain is built from TRBV6-5 and TRBJ1-4, with D possibly TRBD1 on 5 matching bases. The V gene lost 10 bases and the J gene lost 8 bases, with 20 bases spanning the gap. This CDR3 comprises 14 residues. In germline, CDR1 is MNHEY, CDR2 SVGAGI. CDR3 in DNA: TGTGCCACTCTGGGGCGGGGGAAGGGGGAAAAACTGTTTTTT. Amino acids: CATLGRGKGEKLFF.

The chain carries TRBV10-2 and TRBJ2-1; 14 nucleotides agree with TRBD2. The CDR3 contains 17 residues. V was pared by 7 bases and J by 8 bases, with 13 bases of the junction left unmatched. Germline CDR1 is WSHSY and CDR2 is SAAADI. The CDR3 spells CASTTLRTSGRIDEQFF. The CDR3 DNA follows: TGCGCCAGCACTACACTCCGGACTAGCGGGAGGATCGATGAGCAGTTCTTC.

Written as DNA, the CDR3 is TGTGCCAGCAGTGAACGAGGGGCCAAAAACATTCAGTACTTC. Protein: CASSERGAKNIQYF. The chain joins TRBV2 to TRBJ2-4; TRBD2 is a possible D gene (5 bases). V was pared by 2 bases and J by 1 base, with 6 bases between. This CDR3 comprises 14 residues. The germline V gene has CDR1 SNHLY and CDR2 FYNNEI.

This clone was seen only a few times. The chain has TRBV6-6 and TRBJ2-2, with D possibly TRBD2 on 6 matching bases. CDR1 is MNHNY, CDR2 SVGAGI, per germline (reference sequence). CDR3 size: 14 residues. V dropped 7 bases and J dropped 4 bases, with 13 bases sitting between them. The CDR3 nucleotides read TGTGCCAGCACCCCGCGGGGTGGCACCGGGGAGCTGTTTTTT. It encodes CASTPRGGTGELFF.

The chain recombines TRBV6-5 with TRBJ1-2; 10 nucleotides agree with TRBD1. V gave up 4 bases and J gave up 8 bases; unmatched junction bases: 13. CDR1 and CDR2 (germline): MNHEY, SVGAGI. This CDR3 is built from 16 residues. CDR3 coding DNA: TGTGCCAGCAGTTTTGCCCGGGACAGGGGATTATCGGGCTACACCTTC. It codes for CASSFARDRGLSGYTF.

V is TRBV7-2 and J is TRBJ2-3; maybe TRBD2 (6 bases). The V end was cut by 5 bases, the J end by 6 bases, with 18 bases between. The CDR3 consists of 15 residues. In germline, CDR1 is SGHTA, CDR2 FQGNSA. CDR3 coding DNA: TGTGCCAGCAGCGTCCCGGGACTCTGGCTGGATACGCAGTATTTT. Protein product: CASSVPGLWLDTQYF. Together with reference TRBV7-2 and TRBJ2-3, the CDR3 gives the full variable domain: GAGVSQSPSNKVTEKGKDVELRCDPISGHTALYWYRQSLGQGLEFLIYFQGNSAPDKSGLPSDRFSAERTGGSVSTLTIQRTQQEDSAVYLCASSVPGLWLDTQYFGPGTRLTVL.

V usage is TRBV24-1 and J usage is TRBJ2-3, with 10 nucleotides matching TRBD1. Trimming at V came to 6 bases and at J to 7 bases, leaving 9 bases not matched to a gene. This CDR3 comprises 15 residues. Germline V gene lookup returns CDR1 KGHDR and CDR2 SFDVKD. This chain's CDR3 is CATSISGQGTNTQYF. CDR3 in DNA: TGTGCCACCAGTATCTCGGGACAGGGGACGAATACGCAGTATTTT.

The chain has TRBV3-1 (or the pseudogene TRBV3-2) and TRBJ2-1; maybe TRBD2 (7 bases). V was pared by 2 bases and J by 3 bases, with 17 bases between. The CDR3 extends over 17 amino acids. Germline loops: CDR1 LGHDT, CDR2 YNNKEL (reference sequence). In DNA, the CDR3 is TGTGCCAGCAGCCAAAGGCAGGGGAGGGGCAGCTACAATGAGCAGTTCTTC. As protein: CASSQRQGRGSYNEQFF.

This rearrangement joins TRBV19 to TRBJ1-1; a weak D match, TRBD1 (5 bases). This CDR3 spans 12 amino acids. The V and J ends lost 3 bases and 6 bases respectively, with 8 bases between them. CDR1 LNHDA and CDR2 SQIVND come from the germline V gene (reference sequence). The CDR3 DNA reads as TGTGCCAGTAGTATCGGGGGGTCTGAAGCTTTCTTT. This sequence encodes CASSIGGSEAFF.

The J gene is TRBJ2-1, the V gene TRBV5-4; 11 nucleotides align to TRBD2. Germline values: CDR1 SGHNT, CDR2 YYREEE (reference sequence). Unmatched junction bases numbered 2, after V lost 3 bases and J lost 0 bases. The CDR3 is made up of 16 amino acids. The CDR3 bases are TGTGCCAGCAGCTGGGGGACTAGCGGCTCCTACAATGAGCAGTTCTTC. This gives the protein CASSWGTSGSYNEQFF.

This clone was found a few times. V gene TRBV24-1 combines with J gene TRBJ2-2, with a possible D match to TRBD2 (5 bases). The CDR3 contains 13 residues. Trimming cost V 9 bases and J 7 bases, with 14 bases left between them. Germline loops: CDR1 KGHDR, CDR2 SFDVKD. CDR3: CATRGGSVGELFF. CDR3 nucleotides: TGTGCCACCCGGGGTGGGTCGGTCGGGGAGCTGTTTTTT.

V gene TRBV3-1 (or the pseudogene TRBV3-2) combines with J gene TRBJ1-4; a weak D match, TRBD1 (6 bases). Germline V gene sequence: CDR1 LGHDT, CDR2 YNNKEL (reference sequence). The CDR3 is made up of 15 amino acids. Between the trimmed V and J ends, which lost 4 bases and 7 bases, there was a span of 16 bases. The CDR3 region has the DNA TGTGCCAGCAGCCTAATCAGGGGACACACTGAAAAACTGTTTTTT. Translation gives CASSLIRGHTEKLFF.

This clone was observed a handful of times. This chain links TRBV19 with TRBJ1-2, with 10 bases fitting TRBD1. J was trimmed by 3 bases and V by 6 bases; bases with no gene match: 7. The germline gives CDR1 LNHDA, CDR2 SQIVND (reference sequence). The CDR3 has 15 amino acids. The CDR3 DNA follows: TGTGCCAGTAGCTCCTCCGGGACAGGGGACTATGGCTACACCTTC. Its translation: CASSSSGTGDYGYTF.

This chain joins TRBV5-1 and TRBJ2-1; 9 bases fit TRBD1. Trimming removed 0 bases from V and 4 bases from J; junction bases left unmatched: 8. The CDR3 contains 17 residues. Germline V gene sequence: CDR1 SGHRS, CDR2 YFSETQ. The CDR3 sequence is CASSLARTGASYNEQFF. CDR3 in DNA: TGCGCCAGCAGCTTGGCACGGACAGGGGCGAGTTACAATGAGCAGTTCTTC.

The chain combines TRBV7-2 with TRBJ1-1, with unresolved D. Germline V gene data show CDR1 as SGHTA and CDR2 as FQGNSA. This CDR3 contains 15 residues. Trimming pared 4 bases from V and 0 bases from J, leaving 12 bases between. The chain's CDR3 is CASSSSWALNTEAFF. CDR3 sequence (DNA): TGTGCCAGCAGCTCCTCTTGGGCCTTGAACACTGAAGCTTTCTTT.

The chain is built from TRBV6-5 and TRBJ2-7, with TRBD1 matching over 7 bases. Per the germline V gene, CDR1 is MNHEY and CDR2 is SVGAGI. V lost 9 bases and J lost 1; bases outside the gene matches: 12. This CDR3 is 15 amino acids long. The CDR3 protein is CASRASGTASYEQYF. The CDR3 DNA is TGTGCCAGTAGAGCGAGTGGGACAGCGTCCTACGAGCAGTACTTC.

J is TRBJ2-7 and V is TRBV10-3; D perhaps matches TRBD1 (5 bases). Germline CDR1 reads ENHRY; CDR2 reads SYGVKD. The V gene lost 3 bases and the J gene lost 2 bases, with 11 bases spanning the gap. The CDR3 loop spans 14 amino acids. The chain's CDR3 is CAISDDSSPYEQYF. Written as DNA, the CDR3 is TGTGCCATCAGTGATGACAGTAGCCCCTACGAGCAGTACTTC.

The gene calls are TRBV19 and TRBJ1-5, with 11 positions matching TRBD1. V lost 3 bases to trimming and J lost 9 bases; unmatched junction nucleotides: 7. Germline V gives CDR1 LNHDA, CDR2 SQIVND (reference sequence). This CDR3 is 15 amino acids long. This CDR3 is CASSIEGQGVRPQHF. The CDR3 DNA sequence: TGTGCCAGTAGTATTGAGGGACAGGGGGTTCGGCCCCAGCATTTT.

The J gene is TRBJ1-5, the V gene TRBV19; D is possibly TRBD1 (6 bases). Germline CDR1 LNHDA, CDR2 SQIVND (reference sequence). V lost 5 bases, J lost 0 bases, and 11 bases lay in between. This CDR3 is built from 15 residues. The CDR3 sequence: CASSAQGISNQPQHF. CDR3 nucleotide sequence: TGTGCCAGTAGTGCCCAGGGGATTAGCAATCAGCCCCAGCATTTT.

This clone has a single count. V gene TRBV7-7 combines with J gene TRBJ2-2, with TRBD2 matching 13 bases. CDR1 and CDR2 (germline): SSHAT, FNYEAQ (reference sequence). This CDR3 has 16 residues. The J segment lost 6 bases and the V segment lost 10 bases, leaving 11 bases of the junction unmatched. The CDR3 is CATVGTGLAGPGELFF. The CDR3 DNA reads as TGTGCCACCGTCGGAACGGGACTAGCGGGACCCGGGGAGCTGTTTTTT.

The chain is built from TRBV7-8 and TRBJ1-1; 7 nucleotides line up with TRBD1. The junction had 16 bases not matched to a gene; V was cut back by 1 base and J by 5 bases. This CDR3 has 18 residues. CDR1 and CDR2 (germline): SGHVS, FQNEAQ. CDR3: CASSLGTTGVHAGTEAFF. The CDR3, as DNA: TGTGCCAGCAGCTTAGGGACAACAGGGGTCCATGCCGGGACTGAAGCTTTCTTT.

The chain joins TRBV5-1 to TRBJ2-7; the match to TRBD2 covers 10 bases. CDR1 and CDR2 from the germline V gene are SGHRS and YFSETQ. The ends lost 2 bases at V and 2 bases at J; junction bases unmatched: 4. The CDR3 has 15 amino acids. This chain's CDR3 is CASSFKRGGPYEQYF. CDR3 bases: TGCGCCAGCAGCTTCAAGCGGGGGGGCCCCTACGAGCAGTACTTC.

The chain links TRBV2 to TRBJ2-7; D may be TRBD1 (6 bases). V gave up 0 bases and J gave up 0 bases, with 9 bases separating them. The CDR3 is 15 residues long. In germline, CDR1 is SNHLY, CDR2 FYNNEI. The CDR3 coding sequence is TGTGCCAGCAGTGAAGCGCAGGGGCACTCCTACGAGCAGTACTTC. It is translated as CASSEAQGHSYEQYF. Supplemented by reference TRBV2 and TRBJ2-7, the full variable domain reads EPEVTQTPSHQVTQMGQEVILRCVPISNHLYFYWYRQILGQKVEFLVSFYNNEISEKSEIFDDQFSVERPDGSNFTLKIRSTKLEDSAMYFCASSEAQGHSYEQYFGPGTRLTVT.

V usage is TRBV7-6 and J usage is TRBJ2-7, with 8 positions matching TRBD1. Germline values: CDR1 SGHVS, CDR2 FNYEAQ. This CDR3 spans 14 amino acids. The V and J ends lost 4 bases and 7 bases, in that order; junction bases with no gene match: 9. CDR3 region: CASSYTQGAGEQYF. CDR3 bases: TGTGCCAGCAGCTATACGCAGGGGGCGGGAGAGCAGTACTTC.

J is TRBJ1-6 and V is TRBV5-6; TRBD1 matches at 7 bases. Germline trimming cut 1 base from V and 8 bases from J; bases unmatched to any gene: 0. The CDR3 length is 13 residues. Per the germline V gene, CDR1 is SGHDT and CDR2 is YYEEEE. The CDR3: CASSLTGDSPLHF. In DNA, the CDR3 is TGTGCCAGCAGCTTGACAGGGGATTCACCCCTCCACTTT.

The V gene is TRBV18, the J gene TRBJ1-1; no reliable D call. CDR1 and CDR2 from the germline V gene are KGHSH and LQKENI. This CDR3 has 17 residues. Trimming cost V 1 base and J 0 bases, with 15 bases left between them. CDR3 sequence: CASSPRAGTKMNTEAFF. CDR3 DNA sequence: TGTGCCAGCTCACCACGAGCGGGCACAAAGATGAACACTGAAGCTTTCTTT. The whole variable domain, remainder taken from reference TRBV18 and TRBJ1-1, is NAGVMQNPRHLVRRRGQEARLRCSPMKGHSHVYWYRQLPEEGLKFMVYLQKENIIDESGMPKERFSAEFPKEGPSILRIQQVVRGDSAAYFCASSPRAGTKMNTEAFFGQGTRLTVV.

The chain uses TRBV18 and TRBJ1-1; D is ambiguous. The V end lost 1 base, the J end lost 7 bases, and 13 bases lay between the germline ends. From germline, CDR1 is KGHSH and CDR2 LQKENI. The CDR3 covers 14 residues. CDR3 DNA: TGTGCCAGCTCACCACGTTTAGAGCCAGGTGAAGCTTTCTTT. This codes for CASSPRLEPGEAFF.